The 16 T cell receptor beta chains presented below share a single source sample, sequenced in a study of CXCR3-negative and CXCR3-positive naive CD8 T cells. Preparation of TRB cDNA libraries relied on 5' RACE carrying UMI labels. TCRdb re-called the 5' RACE reads and shows each CDR3 protein once, DNA omitted. The data include about 8,700 distinct CDR3 sequences; the top ten clones carry about 2.1%. The material sequenced was naive CXCR3- CD8+ T cells from blood. Subset denoted: CD45RO-CCR7+CD27+CD95- naive CD8+ T cells lacking CXCR3 (TNR3-). These receptors were obtained from a human donor in good health. Some clones in this sample may be carry-over from other donors' samples.

The V gene is TRBV29-1, the J gene TRBJ2-2; TCRdb reports TRBD2, a call that lacks DNA to check it against. CDR1 is SQVTM, CDR2 ANQGSEA, per germline. CDR3 length: 15 residues. CDR3 loop: CSAALAGEGTGELFF.

Frequency places this clonotype as medium-sized (0.01 to 0.1%). The chain couples TRBV5-6 to TRBJ2-1; TCRdb calls TRBD1, which cannot be checked without DNA. From germline, CDR1 is SGHDT and CDR2 YYEEEE. The CDR3 spans 14 residues. This CDR3 reads CASSFSTGYNEQFF.

The CDR3 sequence: CASSHRGPYEQYF. The V gene is TRBV28, the J gene TRBJ2-7. Germline V gene lookup returns CDR1 MDHEN and CDR2 SYDVKM. The CDR3 totals 13 residues.

The V and J genes are TRBV4-1 and TRBJ2-3; TCRdb reports TRBD1, a call that lacks DNA to check it against. There are 17 residues in the CDR3. The germline CDR1 and CDR2 sequences are MGHRA and YSYEKL. CDR3 protein: CASSPQRSGGPTDTQYF.

The genes are TRBV9 and TRBJ1-4; the D call from TCRdb, TRBD1, cannot be confirmed without DNA. The CDR3 runs 15 residues. Per germline, CDR1 SGDLS and CDR2 YYNGEE. The CDR3 loop reads CASSVTGGGNEKLFF.

By frequency, this clonotype is medium-sized. The rearrangement links TRBV20-1 to TRBJ2-5; TCRdb indicates TRBD2, and absent DNA this call remains unverified. The germline gives CDR1 DFQATT, CDR2 SNEGSKA (reference sequence). The CDR3 loop spans 14 amino acids. Here the CDR3 reads CSAIPRGEGQTQYF.

The rearrangement joins TRBV7-3 to TRBJ2-5; TCRdb's D call of TRBD1 is untestable without DNA. The CDR3 spans 14 residues. Germline V gene sequence: CDR1 SGHTA, CDR2 FQGTGA. The CDR3 protein is CASSLVPSLETQYF.

This clonotype ranks as medium-sized in terms of frequency. The V gene is TRBV10-3, the J gene TRBJ1-5. The germline gives CDR1 ENHRY, CDR2 SYGVKD. The CDR3 sequence is 14 residues long. The chain's CDR3 is CAISESGDLEPQHF.

Measured by frequency, this clonotype is medium-sized (0.01 to 0.1%). This chain connects TRBV4-1 to TRBJ1-2. The CDR3 sequence is 14 residues long. Germline V CDR1 and CDR2: MGHRA, YSYEKL. The CDR3 spells CASSLVIGTLGYTF.

In terms of frequency, this clonotype is large. This rearrangement joins TRBV13 to TRBJ1-1. This CDR3 has 14 residues. Looked up from germline, CDR1 is PRHDT and CDR2 is FYEKMQ (reference sequence). CDR3 protein: CASSPQSAGTEAFF.

This sequence joins TRBV4-2 and TRBJ2-7; the TCRdb D gene call, TRBD2, has no DNA to confirm it. Germline CDR1 reads LGHNA; CDR2 reads YNFKEQ. The CDR3 extends over 17 amino acids. The CDR3 is CASSQEGEASGAYEQYF.

This clonotype shows up as medium-sized by frequency. This chain joins TRBV20-1 and TRBJ2-2; TCRdb names TRBD1, which stays unverified in the absence of DNA. The CDR3 contains 14 residues. The germline V gene encodes CDR1 DFQATT and CDR2 SNEGSKA (reference sequence). The CDR3 loop is CSAKGTGSTGELFF.

In terms of frequency, this clonotype is medium-sized (0.01 to 0.1%). The rearrangement uses TRBV29-1 and TRBJ1-1. The CDR3 loop spans 11 amino acids. Germline V gives CDR1 SQVTM, CDR2 ANQGSEA. The CDR3 protein is CSAHVEGWAFF.

J is TRBJ2-1 and V is TRBV9; TCRdb proposes TRBD1, but this gene call is untestable without DNA. The V gene's germline CDR1 is SGDLS and CDR2 YYNGEE. The CDR3 has 14 amino acids. This chain's CDR3 is CASSPQGARNEQFF.

This chain links TRBV29-1 with TRBJ1-5. The CDR3 is 13 amino acids. The germline V gene encodes CDR1 SQVTM and CDR2 ANQGSEA. CDR3 residues: CSVEVGDDQPQHF.

The rearrangement uses TRBV28 and TRBJ2-5; the D gene TCRdb calls, TRBD2, cannot be checked with no DNA. The CDR3 spans 17 residues. The germline V gene has CDR1 MDHEN and CDR2 SYDVKM. This CDR3 reads CASSLIRLDSYQETQYF. The full variable domain, its missing parts supplied by reference TRBV28 and TRBJ2-5, is DVKVTQSSRYLVKRTGEKVFLECVQDMDHENMFWYRQDPGLGLRLIYFSYDVKMKEKGDIPEGYSVSREKKERFSLILESASTNQTSMYLCASSLIRLDSYQETQYFGPGTRLLVL.